Below, 19 T cell receptor beta chains from the same sample are listed, as sequenced in a study of naive and memory T cell subsets. TCR cDNA received a 3' ligated oligonucleotide that carried a UMI. Amplification of ligated cDNA took four PCR rounds with SP2 and nested alpha and beta constant primers. TCRdb reanalysed the UMI-ligation and nested PCR reads using MiXCR and keeps one entry per CDR3 protein. The sample consists of about 26,000 distinct CDR3 sequences, roughly 5.4% of them appearing once. The material sequenced was blood. These receptor sequences come from an adult in good health.

This clonotype was seen a few times. The V call is TRBV6-1, the J call TRBJ1-5; no reliable D call. In germline, CDR1 is MNHNS, CDR2 SASEGT. The V end was cut by 0 bases, the J end by 6 bases, with 9 bases between. The CDR3 is made up of 14 amino acids. CDR3 residues: CASSEATGSQPQHF. As DNA, the CDR3 is TGTGCCAGCAGTGAAGCAACCGGGTCTCAGCCCCAGCATTTT.

This clonotype was seen many times. V is TRBV4-1 and J is TRBJ1-1; D call uncertain. The germline V gene encodes CDR1 MGHRA and CDR2 YSYEKL. The CDR3 runs 14 residues. The ends were cut back, 5 bases at V and 5 bases at J, with 15 bases in the middle. The CDR3 here is CASSTRSERTEAFF. The CDR3, as DNA: TGCGCCAGCAGCACCCGGTCGGAACGGACTGAAGCTTTCTTT.

This clonotype was seen many times. The genes are TRBV7-9 and TRBJ2-1; TRBD2 aligns across 12 bases. The CDR3 spans 15 residues. Germline values: CDR1 SEHNR, CDR2 FQNEAQ (reference sequence). The J segment lost 8 bases and the V segment lost 5 bases, leaving 7 bases of the junction unmatched. This chain's CDR3 is CASSLTSGSMDEQFF. The CDR3 region has the DNA TGTGCCAGCAGCCTGACTAGCGGGAGCATGGATGAGCAGTTCTTC.

This clonotype showed up just a few times. This rearrangement joins TRBV7-3 to TRBJ2-3; D is undetermined. CDR3 length equals 14 residues. Germline loops: CDR1 SGHTA, CDR2 FQGTGA. V dropped 5 bases and J dropped 0 bases, with 9 bases sitting between them. The CDR3 DNA is TGTGCCAGCAGCCTAGTGCCTAGCACAGATACGCAGTATTTT. Translating gives CASSLVPSTDTQYF.

As to this clonotype: This sequence may be a read error, since a much larger clone differs from it by one base. The CDR3 DNA reads as TGCAGTGCTGGGCAAGGACGCGAGTATGGCTACACCTTC. Amino acids: CSAGQGREYGYTF. The rearrangement joins TRBV20-1 to TRBJ1-2; D is unclear. CDR1 and CDR2 (germline): DFQATT, SNEGSKA (reference sequence). V was trimmed by 5 bases and J by 5 bases, leaving 15 bases between them. CDR3 length: 13 residues.

In this sample, this clonotype turned up many times. The J gene is TRBJ2-1, the V gene TRBV6-1; 8 nucleotides match TRBD1. Germline CDR1 and CDR2: MNHNS and SASEGT. Trimming removed 7 bases from V and 4 bases from J; junction bases left unmatched: 9. CDR3 length: 15 amino acids. The CDR3 bases are TGTGCCAGCAAGGAAACCGGGACAGGTTACAATGAGCAGTTCTTC. The encoded protein is CASKETGTGYNEQFF.

This clonotype was counted many times. The chain couples TRBV11-2 to TRBJ2-7, with 11 bases lining up with TRBD2. CDR3 size: 14 residues. The V segment lost 5 bases and the J segment 3 bases; nucleotides outside the gene matches: 3. Germline V gives CDR1 SGHAT, CDR2 FQNNGV. The CDR3 reads CASSPGLADYEQYF. Written as DNA, the CDR3 is TGTGCCAGCAGCCCGGGACTAGCGGACTACGAGCAGTACTTC.

There are many counts of this clonotype. V is TRBV9 and J is TRBJ2-1, with D perhaps being TRBD1 or TRBD2 (5 bases each). The CDR3 is 15 amino acids. With 0 bases removed from V and 8 bases from J, the gap between germline ends came to 15 bases. Germline CDR1 is SGDLS and CDR2 is YYNGEE. CDR3 region: CASSVGGRRFDEQFF. For the CDR3, the DNA is TGTGCCAGCAGCGTAGGGGGGAGACGTTTCGATGAGCAGTTCTTC.

In its sample, this clonotype was seen a few times. This chain connects TRBV27 to TRBJ2-2; D remains unclear. The V gene lost 2 bases and the J gene lost 0 bases, with 7 bases spanning the gap. Germline lookup yields CDR1 MNHEY and CDR2 SMNVEV (reference sequence). This CDR3 comprises 15 residues. The CDR3 bases are TGTGCCAGCAGTTTAAGACCGACGAACACCGGGGAGCTGTTTTTT. The encoded protein is CASSLRPTNTGELFF.

This clonotype was seen at least ten times. This chain links TRBV29-1 with TRBJ2-1; TRBD2 matches at 10 bases. Looked up from germline, CDR1 is SQVTM and CDR2 is ANQGSEA. This CDR3 has 14 residues. Trimming at V came to 0 bases and at J to 7 bases, leaving 3 bases not matched to a gene. The CDR3 loop is CSVEELAGANEQFF. CDR3 nucleotides: TGCAGCGTTGAAGAGCTAGCGGGAGCTAATGAGCAGTTCTTC.

Notes on this clonotype: This may be a read error, as it is one base from a much larger clone. J is TRBJ2-7 and V is TRBV7-2; 9 nucleotides line up with TRBD1. CDR3 length: 15 amino acids. Germline V gene data show CDR1 as SGHTA and CDR2 as FQGNSA. CDR3 loop: CASSPGQGNFYGQYF. Here the CDR3 DNA reads TGTGCCAGCAGCCCGGGACAGGGAAACTTCTACGGGCAGTACTTC.

Remarks on this clonotype: Just one base apart from a much larger clone, this may be a read error. The V and J genes are TRBV4-3 and TRBJ2-5, with 10 bases lining up with TRBD2. The CDR3 totals 16 residues. Unmatched junction bases numbered 7, after V lost 1 base and J lost 5 bases. Germline CDR1 LGHNA, CDR2 YSLEER. CDR3 coding DNA: TGCGCCAGCAGCCAAGGCCATCTAGCGGGAGTTGAGACCCAGTACTTC. Translated: CASSQGHLAGVETQYF.

This clonotype was picked up many times. This chain joins TRBV7-9 and TRBJ1-1, with D tentatively TRBD1 (6 bases). Per germline, CDR1 SEHNR and CDR2 FQNEAQ (reference sequence). Trimming shortened V by 3 bases and J by 7 bases, and 15 bases separated the two germline ends. The CDR3 runs 14 residues. For the CDR3, the DNA is TGTGCCAGCAGCTTTGTGAAGGGGGGTGTTGAAGCTTTCTTT. Translation: CASSFVKGGVEAFF. Based on the CDR3 plus reference TRBV7-9 and TRBJ1-1, the full variable domain is DTGVSQNPRHKITKRGQNVTFRCDPISEHNRLYWYRQTLGQGPEFLTYFQNEAQLEKSRLLSDRFSAERPKGSFSTLEIQRTEQGDSAMYLCASSFVKGGVEAFFGQGTRLTVV.

This chain uses TRBV6-5 with TRBJ1-3; TRBD1 is a possible D gene (5 bases). This CDR3 is 15 amino acids long. Trimming pared 6 bases from V and 0 bases from J, leaving 12 bases between. Germline assignment: CDR1 MNHEY and CDR2 SVGAGI. The CDR3 here is CASSTTASSGNTIYF. As DNA, the CDR3 is TGTGCCAGCAGCACGACAGCCAGCTCTGGAAACACCATATATTTT.

This clonotype showed up just a few times. CDR3 in amino acids: CASSLGGTSPLNEQFF. Written as DNA, the CDR3 is TGCGCCAGCAGCTTGGGGGGCACTAGCCCCCTCAATGAGCAGTTCTTC. The rearrangement joins TRBV5-1 to TRBJ2-1; a possible D gene is TRBD2 (6 bases). Trimming pared 0 bases from V and 6 bases from J, leaving 16 bases between. Germline CDR1 reads SGHRS; CDR2 reads YFSETQ. The CDR3 length is 16 residues.

This clonotype was seen ten or more times. CDR3 sequence reads: CASSLLDGGAFF. CDR3 DNA: TGTGCCAGCAGTTTATTGGACGGAGGGGCTTTCTTT. The V gene is TRBV28, the J gene TRBJ1-1; no firm D call. The germline V and J ends were trimmed by 1 base and 11 bases, with 11 bases remaining between them. Germline CDR1 reads MDHEN; CDR2 reads SYDVKM. This CDR3 has 12 residues.

In its sample, this clonotype was seen a few times. The chain uses TRBV13 and TRBJ2-5; 7 bases are shared with TRBD1. The CDR3 runs to 15 residues. The germline V gene encodes CDR1 PRHDT and CDR2 FYEKMQ (reference sequence). J gave up 5 bases and V 5 bases, and 11 bases lay outside the gene matches. Written as DNA, the CDR3 is TGTGCCAGCAGCGACCGGGACAGCAAAAGGGAGACCCAGTACTTC. It codes for CASSDRDSKRETQYF.

The sample holds many counts of this clonotype. The chain employs TRBV5-4 and TRBJ1-1, with D possibly TRBD1 on 5 matching bases. This CDR3 is built from 14 residues. Germline assignment: CDR1 SGHNT and CDR2 YYREEE (reference sequence). Between the trimmed V and J ends, which lost 4 bases and 1 base, there was a span of 11 bases. The CDR3 here is CASSVGAENTEAFF. The CDR3 DNA follows: TGTGCCAGCAGCGTTGGGGCGGAGAACACTGAAGCTTTCTTT.

The table lists this clonotype with a few counts. The chain employs TRBV12-3 or TRBV12-4 and TRBJ1-4; D may be TRBD1 (5 bases). The germline V and J ends were trimmed by 6 bases and 4 bases, with 12 bases remaining between them. This CDR3 contains 14 residues. CDR3 bases: TGTGCCAGCAGCTTCGGGACTGTTAATGAAAAACTGTTTTTT. This gives the protein CASSFGTVNEKLFF.